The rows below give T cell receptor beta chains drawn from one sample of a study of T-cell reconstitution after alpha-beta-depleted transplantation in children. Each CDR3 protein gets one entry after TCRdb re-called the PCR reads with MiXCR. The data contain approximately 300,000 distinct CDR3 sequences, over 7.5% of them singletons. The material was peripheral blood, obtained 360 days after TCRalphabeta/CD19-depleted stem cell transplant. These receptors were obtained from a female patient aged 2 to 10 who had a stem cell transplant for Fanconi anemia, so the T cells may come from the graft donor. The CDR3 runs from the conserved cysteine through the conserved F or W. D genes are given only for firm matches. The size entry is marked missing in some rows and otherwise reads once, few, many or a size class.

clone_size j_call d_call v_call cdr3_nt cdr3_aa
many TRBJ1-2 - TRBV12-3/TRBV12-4 TGTGCCAGCAGTTTCCTACAAGGGGGAGGCTACACCTTC CASSFLQGGGYTF
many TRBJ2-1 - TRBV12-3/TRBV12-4 TGTGCCAGCAGTCAACCGGGATCTTTCTACAATGAGCAGTTCTTC CASSQPGSFYNEQFF
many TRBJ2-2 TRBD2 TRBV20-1 TGCAGTGCTAGAGCCGGGAGGGCCGAGGAGCTGTTTTTT CSARAGRAEELFF
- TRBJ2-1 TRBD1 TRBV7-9 TGTGCCAGCAGCTTGGGACAGCGGAGCAATGAGCAGTTCTTC CASSLGQRSNEQFF
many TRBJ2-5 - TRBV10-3 TGTGCCATCAGTGAGCCAGGAGAGACCCAGTACTTC CAISEPGETQYF
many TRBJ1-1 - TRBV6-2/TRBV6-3 TGTGCCAGCACACGAGGGACTCAACGTGAAGCTTTCTTT CASTRGTQREAFF
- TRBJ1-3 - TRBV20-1 TGCAGTGCTATAAAAAGTCCGGGAAACACCATATATTTT CSAIKSPGNTIYF
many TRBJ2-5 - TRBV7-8 TGTGCCAGCGGTTGGGTTCGCCAAGAGACCCAGTACTTC CASGWVRQETQYF
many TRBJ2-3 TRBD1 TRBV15 TGTGCCACCAGCGAAGAGGGACAGAGCACAGATACGCAGTATTTT CATSEEGQSTDTQYF
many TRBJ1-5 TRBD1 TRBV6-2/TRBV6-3 TGTGCCAGCACTCGGGACAGGGGTCCTCGTAGCAATCAGCCCCAGCATTTT CASTRDRGPRSNQPQHF
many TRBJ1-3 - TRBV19 TGTGCCAGTAGTCCCGGGACTGGAAACACCATATATTTT CASSPGTGNTIYF
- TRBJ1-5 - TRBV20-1 TGCAGTATACAGGGATATCAGCCCCAGCATTTT CSIQGYQPQHF
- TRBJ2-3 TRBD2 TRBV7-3 TGTGCCAGCAGCTTAGTAGCGGGGGGGCCAGATACGCAGTATTTT CASSLVAGGPDTQYF
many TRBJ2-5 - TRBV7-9 TGTGCCAGCAGCCCCTGGACTGGAAAAGAGACCCAGTACTTC CASSPWTGKETQYF
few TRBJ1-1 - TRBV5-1 TGCGCCAGCAGCTTGGGACCCCAGGACCCGAACACTGAAGCTTTCTTT CASSLGPQDPNTEAFF
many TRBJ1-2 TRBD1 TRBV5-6 TGTGCCAGCAGCTCGGACAGGTTGGAAGGCTACACCTTC CASSSDRLEGYTF
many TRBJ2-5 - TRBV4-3 TGCGCCAGCAGCCGGTATTTGGTTGGAGAGACCCAGTACTTC CASSRYLVGETQYF
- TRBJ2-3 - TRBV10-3 TGTGCCATCAGTAAAAGCGGGAGCACAGATACGCAGTATTTT CAISKSGSTDTQYF
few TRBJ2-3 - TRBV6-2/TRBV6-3 TGTGCCAGCAGGCAGGGACTTCGCACAGATACGCAGTATTTT CASRQGLRTDTQYF
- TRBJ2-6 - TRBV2 TGTGCCAGCAGTTTGATTGTAACAGGGAGGGGCTCTGGGGCCAACGTCCTGACTTTC CASSLIVTGRGSGANVLTF
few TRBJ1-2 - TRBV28 TGTGCCAGCAGTTCCCCGCCTCCCTATGGCTACACCTTC CASSSPPPYGYTF
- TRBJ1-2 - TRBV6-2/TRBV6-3 TGTGCCAGCTCCGGTCAGGGCGACTATGGCTACACCTTC CASSGQGDYGYTF
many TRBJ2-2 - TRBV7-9 TGTGCCAGCAGCCAGCCGACCGTGAACACCGGGGAGCTGTTTTTT CASSQPTVNTGELFF
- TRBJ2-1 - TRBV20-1 TGCAGTGCTCCGTGGGTGAAGGAGCAGTTCTTC CSAPWVKEQFF
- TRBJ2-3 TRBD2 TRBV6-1 TGTGCCAGCAACCGACGTAGCGGGGGGGCAGGAGATACGCAGTATTTT CASNRRSGGAGDTQYF
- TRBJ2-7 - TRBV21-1 TGTGCCAGCAGCAAAAGGTACCCCCCCTACGAGCAGTACTTC CASSKRYPPYEQYF
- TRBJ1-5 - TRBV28 TGTGCCAGCAGTTTATGGGGGGGGGCTGGCAATCAGCCCCAGCATTTT CASSLWGGAGNQPQHF
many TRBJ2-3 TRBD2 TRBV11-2 TGTGCCAGCAGCTTTGAAGCGGGGGGGCTCGGTTTAAGCACAGATACGCAGTATTTT CASSFEAGGLGLSTDTQYF
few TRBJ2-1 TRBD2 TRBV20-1 TGCAGTGCTAGATTAGCGGGGGCCCTCGCGGGTGAGCAGTTCTTC CSARLAGALAGEQFF
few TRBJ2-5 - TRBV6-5 TGTGCCAGCAACCCCTCGTGGGAGACCCAGTACTTC CASNPSWETQYF
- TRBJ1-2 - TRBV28 TGTGCCAGCAGTTTATGGCTAGGAGAGAAAGGCTACACCTTC CASSLWLGEKGYTF
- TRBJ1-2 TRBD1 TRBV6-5 TGTGCCAGCAGTTACCCCGGGACAGGCGATCACTATGGCTACACCTTC CASSYPGTGDHYGYTF
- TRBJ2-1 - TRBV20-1 TGCAGTGCTAGCCACCACGGCCACGAGACACAGTTCTTC CSASHHGHETQFF
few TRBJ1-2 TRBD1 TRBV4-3 TGCGCCAGCAGCCAAGCGGGACAGTTCAACTATGGCTACACCTTC CASSQAGQFNYGYTF
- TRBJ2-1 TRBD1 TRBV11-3 TGTGCCAGCAGCTTAGGGTCGGGACAGGGCTACAATGAGCAGTTCTTC CASSLGSGQGYNEQFF
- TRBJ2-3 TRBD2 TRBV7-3 TGTGCCAGCAGCGTAGGACTAGCGGGGAACACAGATACGCAGTATTTT CASSVGLAGNTDTQYF
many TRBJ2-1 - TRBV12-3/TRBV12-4 TGTGCCAGCAGTTTAAATTTGCTAGGAGGTGAGCAGTTCTTC CASSLNLLGGEQFF
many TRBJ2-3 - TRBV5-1 TGCGCCAGCAGCTTGGACAGTCGGGAGCGGGATACGCAGTATTTT CASSLDSRERDTQYF
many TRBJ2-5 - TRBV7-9 TGTGCCAGCAGCTCACTAGTTAAGGAGACCCAGTACTTC CASSSLVKETQYF
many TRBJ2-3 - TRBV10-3 TGTGCCATCGCGGCAGGCGCCACAGATACGCAGTATTTT CAIAAGATDTQYF
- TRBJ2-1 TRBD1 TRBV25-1 TGTGCCAGCAGTGCCCCGGACAGGGAAAGAGGTGAGCAGTTCTTC CASSAPDRERGEQFF
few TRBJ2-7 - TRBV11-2 TGTGCCAGCAGCTCCAAAATCGACTATTCCGGCTACGAGCAGTACTTC CASSSKIDYSGYEQYF
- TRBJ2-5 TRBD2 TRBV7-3 TGTGCCAGCAGCCCTGGGACTAGCGGGATGTGGGAGACCCAGTACTTC CASSPGTSGMWETQYF
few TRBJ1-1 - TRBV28 TGTGCCAGCATTGGGGTCGGAGTGAACACTGAAGCTTTCTTT CASIGVGVNTEAFF
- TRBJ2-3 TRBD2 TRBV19 TGTGCCAGTAGTTTTAAGCGGGGGGCCGGCACAGATACGCAGTATTTT CASSFKRGAGTDTQYF